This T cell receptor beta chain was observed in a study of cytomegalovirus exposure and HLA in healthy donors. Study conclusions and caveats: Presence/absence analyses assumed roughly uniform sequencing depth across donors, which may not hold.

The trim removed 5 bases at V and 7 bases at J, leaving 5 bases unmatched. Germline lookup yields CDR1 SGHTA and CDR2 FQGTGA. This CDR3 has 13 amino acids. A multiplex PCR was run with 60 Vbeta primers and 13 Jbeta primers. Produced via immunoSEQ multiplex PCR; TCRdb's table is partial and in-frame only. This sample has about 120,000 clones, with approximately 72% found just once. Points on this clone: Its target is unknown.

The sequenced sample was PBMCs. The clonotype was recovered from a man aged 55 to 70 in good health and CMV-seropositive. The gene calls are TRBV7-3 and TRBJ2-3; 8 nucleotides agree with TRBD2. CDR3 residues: CASSQTSVNTQYF. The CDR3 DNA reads TGTGCCAGCAGCCAGACTAGCGTGAATACGCAGTATTTT.